A selection of T cell receptor beta chains follows, all from one sample in a study of cytomegalovirus exposure and HLA in healthy donors. Repertoires were generated with immunoSEQ multiplex PCR, while TCRdb's copy carries only in-frame clones and drops some. Here the sample spans approximately 160,000 clones, roughly nine tenths being singletons. Sequencing input: PBMCs. These receptors all come from a woman under 30 in good health and CMV-seropositive. Each CDR3 is given with its conserved first and last residue. A D gene is named only where the DNA matches it firmly. For some rows the clone size is stated as once, few or many, or as a class when expanded; others skip it.

>.|TRBV28|TRBJ2-7|.
TGTGCCAGCAGTTTACAGGGGTGGGAGCAGTACTTC
CASSLQGWEQYF
>.|TRBV5-4|TRBJ2-7|.
TGTGCCAGCAGCTTAGAGGTAGGGGGATTGGGCGAGCAGTACTTC
CASSLEVGGLGEQYF
>.|TRBV28|TRBJ2-7|TRBD1
TGTGCCAGCCCTCCCCTTATACCCGGGACAGTAAACTACGAGCAGTACTTC
CASPPLIPGTVNYEQYF
>.|TRBV19|TRBJ2-2|TRBD1
TGTGCCAGTACCGCCGGGACAGGGGCGAACACCGGGGAGCTGTTTTTT
CASTAGTGANTGELFF
>.|TRBV4-2|TRBJ1-4|.
TGTGCCAGCAGAAGAGAGAGCACAACTAATGAAAAACTGTTTTTT
CASRRESTTNEKLFF
>.|TRBV7-9|TRBJ2-2|TRBD2
TGTGCCAGCAGCTTAGCCCCAGCGGGGGGTAGGGAGCTGTTTTTT
CASSLAPAGGRELFF
>.|TRBV7-9|TRBJ1-2|.
TGTGCCAGCACCGATTCCCGGCCGGCAGGGCTAACCTATGGCTACACCTTC
CASTDSRPAGLTYGYTF
>.|TRBV14|TRBJ1-6|.
TGTGCCAGCAGCCAAGATAGCAGGGCTAATTCACCCCTCCACTTT
CASSQDSRANSPLHF
>.|TRBV7-2|TRBJ2-7|TRBD2
TGTGCCAGCAGCTTACTAGGACTAGCGGACTTTAGCGAGCAGTACTTC
CASSLLGLADFSEQYF
>.|TRBV5-1|TRBJ1-1|TRBD1
TGCGCCAGCAGCTTGGCCGACAGGGTCGTAGGGAACACTGAAGCTTTCTTT
CASSLADRVVGNTEAFF
>once|TRBV28|TRBJ1-1|TRBD1
TGTGCCAGTCTAACCTGGGACAGGGGGGTTAAGAACACTGAAGCTTTCTTT
CASLTWDRGVKNTEAFF
>.|TRBV15|TRBJ1-4|.
TGTGCCACCAGCAAACACCGCGGAGGGACTAATGAAAAACTGTTTTTT
CATSKHRGGTNEKLFF
>.|TRBV7-2|TRBJ2-3|TRBD2
TGTGCCAGCAGCTCCAGCGGGAGGAAGGATACGCAGTATTTT
CASSSSGRKDTQYF
>once|TRBV27|TRBJ2-1|.
TGTGCCAGCAGTTTTTCAGCGGTCAGCTCCTACAATGAGCAGTTCTTC
CASSFSAVSSYNEQFF
>few|TRBV30|TRBJ1-1|.
TGTGCCTGGAACCCAGGTTGGACTGAAGCTTTCTTT
CAWNPGWTEAFF
>.|TRBV7-7|TRBJ2-2|.
TGTGCCAGCAGCTTAAGGGAGACCGGGGAGCTGTTTTTT
CASSLRETGELFF
>.|TRBV2|TRBJ2-5|TRBD2
TGTGCCAGCAGGGACTTTTCTAGCGGGGGATTCCAAGAGACCCAGTACTTC
CASRDFSSGGFQETQYF
>.|TRBV10-3|TRBJ2-6|.
TGTGCCATCGGGGCAGGGGCCCTCTCTGGGGCCAACGTCCTGACTTTC
CAIGAGALSGANVLTF
>.|TRBV2|TRBJ1-6|TRBD1
TGTGCCAGCAGTGACGGGACAGGGGGAACATTTAATTCACCCCTCCACTTT
CASSDGTGGTFNSPLHF
>.|TRBV7-2|TRBJ1-5|TRBD1
TGTGCCAGCAGCAGACGACCGGGACAGGGGTCCAATCAGCCCCAGCATTTT
CASSRRPGQGSNQPQHF
>.|TRBV7-2|TRBJ2-2|TRBD1
TGTGCCAGCAGCCTCGCAGGGACAGGGCTCACCGGGGAGCTGTTTTTT
CASSLAGTGLTGELFF
>.|TRBV29-1|TRBJ2-4|TRBD1
TGCAGCGCCCAGACAGGGGTGCTGGGTAATGGCAAAAACATTCAGTACTTC
CSAQTGVLGNGKNIQYF
>.|TRBV7-2|TRBJ2-7|TRBD2
TGTGCCAGCAGAAGTAGCGGGGGGACGGTCTACGAGCAGTACTTC
CASRSSGGTVYEQYF
>.|TRBV5-1|TRBJ1-2|.
TGCGCCAGCAGCTTGGATCTCAGCGGTGGCTACACCTTC
CASSLDLSGGYTF
>once|TRBV6-1|TRBJ2-7|TRBD1
TGTGCCAGCAGACAGGGGCCGACCCGCTACGAGCAGTACTTC
CASRQGPTRYEQYF
>.|TRBV5-1|TRBJ2-3|.
TGCGCCAGCACCAGCCCCTTAGGGCGGGGGCGCACAGATACGCAGTATTTT
CASTSPLGRGRTDTQYF
>.|TRBV19|TRBJ2-4|TRBD1
TGTGCCAGTACCATAAGGGACAGACAGTACTTC
CASTIRDRQYF
>few|TRBV5-4|TRBJ2-7|TRBD2
TGTGCCAGCAGCTACTGGACTAGACACGAGCAGTACTTC
CASSYWTRHEQYF
>.|TRBV6-1|TRBJ2-5|TRBD1
TGTGCCAGCAGTGGCCCTGACAGGGCTCCAGAGACCCAGTACTTC
CASSGPDRAPETQYF
>.|TRBV5-1|TRBJ2-2|.
TGCGCCAGCAGCGCGAGTCGCGCACCCCCCGGGGAGCTGTTTTTT
CASSASRAPPGELFF
>.|TRBV7-3|TRBJ2-6|TRBD1
TGTGCCAGCAGCATAACAGGGGTGGGGGCCAACGTCCTGACTTTC
CASSITGVGANVLTF
>.|TRBV4-2|TRBJ2-1|.
TGTGCCAGCAGCCAAGCGCAGGGATGGACCTACAATGAGCAGTTCTTC
CASSQAQGWTYNEQFF